The sequence of this TCR beta chain was determined in a study of T cells in Graves' hyperthyroidism and ophthalmopathy. The CDR3 covers 14 residues. Germline CDR1 and CDR2: MDHEN and SYDVKM. V lost 6 bases and J lost 4, with 15 bases in between. Authors of the study amplified TCR beta CDR3 regions from RNA transcripts. The HTBI primer set drove a first-round RT-PCR of the TCR CDR3. TCRdb analysed the multiplex PCR reads with MiXCR anew, one entry per CDR3 protein. The sample has 300,000 to 500,000 distinct CDR3 sequences, approximately 15% seen once. Many counts were recorded for this clonotype. The clonotype comes from a woman in her 30s with Graves' hyperthyroidism. The V and J genes are TRBV28 and TRBJ1-2, with a possible D match to TRBD1 (5 bases). Sequencing was done on a sample of blood. The CDR3 reads CASSDYGGTYGYTF. CDR3 DNA sequence: TGTGCCAGCAGCGATTATGGGGGGACCTATGGCTACACCTTC.